The rows below give T cell receptor beta chains drawn from one sample of a study of blood T cell repertoires in COVID-19. TCRdb's copy holds only in-frame clones and misses some; the assay was immunoSEQ multiplex PCR. The sample lists over 75,000 clones, approximately 85% occurring once. Material: peripheral blood. The receptors here all came from a human donor in a cohort sampled during active COVID-19. Both conserved end residues are part of each CDR3. D genes are given only for firm matches. Some rows have no size entry. The others give once, few or many, or a class for an expanded clone.

v_call,d_call,j_call,clone_size,cdr3_nt,cdr3_aa
TRBV18,-,TRBJ1-1,-,TGTGCCAGCTCACCGGCAGAAATGAACACTGAAGCTTTCTTT,CASSPAEMNTEAFF
TRBV21-1,-,TRBJ2-7,medium-sized,TGTGCCAGCAGCCGAGGCCTGGGGACAGGGGGGACATACGAGCAGTACTTC,CASSRGLGTGGTYEQYF
TRBV6-2/TRBV6-3,TRBD2,TRBJ2-1,-,TGTGCCAGCGGCCGGGGGGGCAGGGTGAATGAGCAGTTCTTC,CASGRGGRVNEQFF
TRBV3-1/TRBV3-2,TRBD1,TRBJ2-7,-,TGTGCCAGCAGCCGCGGGACAGGAGGGCGTCAGCAGTACTTC,CASSRGTGGRQQYF
TRBV3-1/TRBV3-2,-,TRBJ2-3,few,TGTGCCAGCAGCCAAGAGGAGTTAGATACGCAGTATTTT,CASSQEELDTQYF
TRBV28,TRBD2,TRBJ2-5,-,TGTGCCAGCAGTTCCGCGGGTAGCGGGAGTAGAGAGACCCAGTACTTC,CASSSAGSGSRETQYF
TRBV3-1/TRBV3-2,TRBD2,TRBJ2-2,-,TGTGCCAGCAGCCGAAATAGCGGGGGGGCCGCCGGGGAGCTGTTTTTT,CASSRNSGGAAGELFF
TRBV5-1,TRBD1,TRBJ2-1,-,TGCGCCAGCAGCTTGGGACAGGGGCTCAATGAGCAGTTCTTC,CASSLGQGLNEQFF
TRBV5-1,-,TRBJ2-5,-,TGCGCCAGCAGCTTGGCTGGGACTTTTCAAGAGACCCAGTACTTC,CASSLAGTFQETQYF
TRBV29-1,TRBD1,TRBJ2-1,-,TGCAGCGACCGGGACAGGGCCTACAATGAGCAGTTCTTC,CSDRDRAYNEQFF
TRBV27,TRBD1,TRBJ1-6,-,TGTGCCAGCAGTTTAGTAGTCGTGGGGACAGGGGAGTCTCCCCTCTACTTT,CASSLVVVGTGESPLYF
TRBV5-4,-,TRBJ2-2,-,TGTGCCAGCAGCTCTCGGGGGTCGAGCACCGGGGAGCTGTTTTTT,CASSSRGSSTGELFF
TRBV7-2,-,TRBJ2-7,-,TGTGCCAGCAGCTTAGGGGCTCGGGAGCAGTACTTC,CASSLGAREQYF
TRBV4-1,-,TRBJ1-1,-,TGCGCCAGCAGCCAAGAGCAGGGCTTCCGGGCTTTCTTT,CASSQEQGFRAFF
TRBV15,-,TRBJ2-6,-,TGTGCCACCAGCAGAGAACCCCAGGCTGGGGCCAACGTCCTGACTTTC,CATSREPQAGANVLTF
TRBV24-1,TRBD2,TRBJ2-1,once,TGTGCCACCAGTGATGGGGGACTAGCGCGCTACAATGAGCAGTTCTTC,CATSDGGLARYNEQFF
TRBV6-1,TRBD1,TRBJ2-7,-,TGTGCCAGCAGTGAAGTGTCAGGGGGCGCAAGCTACGAGCAGTACTTC,CASSEVSGGASYEQYF
TRBV5-6,-,TRBJ1-2,-,TGTGCCAGCAGCTCGCGGGTGGTCTCCTATGGCTACACCTTC,CASSSRVVSYGYTF
TRBV2,TRBD1,TRBJ1-5,-,TGTGCCAGCAGTAAAGGACAGGGGGGCAATCAGCCCCAGCATTTT,CASSKGQGGNQPQHF
TRBV5-1,-,TRBJ2-2,-,TGCGCCAGCAGCTTTACAGGGCAGAACACCGGGGAGCTGTTTTTT,CASSFTGQNTGELFF
TRBV4-1,-,TRBJ1-4,-,TGCGCCAGCAGCCAAGAGGGCCGACTGTTTTTT,CASSQEGRLFF
TRBV9,TRBD2,TRBJ2-1,-,TGTGCCAGCAGCGGGCGAGCGGGGGGGGATGAGCAGTTCTTC,CASSGRAGGDEQFF
TRBV10-3,TRBD1,TRBJ1-2,-,TGTGCCATACAGGGGGCTACGGGTAGGGGCTACACCTTC,CAIQGATGRGYTF
TRBV11-2,TRBD1,TRBJ2-2,-,TGTGCCAGTGAACAGGGGGCTCACACCGGGGAGCTGTTTTTT,CASEQGAHTGELFF
TRBV6-5,TRBD2,TRBJ2-7,-,TGTGCCAGCACCTTGGGACTAGCGGGCTCTGAGCAGTACTTC,CASTLGLAGSEQYF
TRBV19,TRBD2,TRBJ2-3,few,TGTGCCAGTAGTTCGGGTAGCGGGGGCCCCATTATGGATACGCAGTATTTT,CASSSGSGGPIMDTQYF
TRBV6-5,TRBD1,TRBJ1-1,-,TGTGCCAAAAGGACAGGGACTAAGGTGAACACTGAAGCTTTCTTT,CAKRTGTKVNTEAFF
TRBV4-3,-,TRBJ2-6,-,TGCGCCAGCAGCCAAGATTGGCAGGGCCCTGGGGCCAACGTCCTGACTTTC,CASSQDWQGPGANVLTF
TRBV4-3,-,TRBJ1-3,-,TGCGCCAGCAGCCAATTTGACAGCTCTGGAAACACCATATATTTT,CASSQFDSSGNTIYF
TRBV19,-,TRBJ1-5,once,TGTGCCAGTGGTATGGTTGCGGGACCGATGAGCAATCAGCCCCAGCATTTT,CASGMVAGPMSNQPQHF
TRBV4-3,-,TRBJ1-5,-,TGCGCCAGCAGCCAAGAAAGAGGGAATCAGCCCCAGCATTTT,CASSQERGNQPQHF
TRBV19,-,TRBJ2-1,-,TGTGCCAGTAGTCCCCGGGACAATGAGCAGTTCTTC,CASSPRDNEQFF
TRBV5-1,-,TRBJ2-2,-,TGCGCCAGCAGCACCGACGGGGGGCGCACCGGGGAGCTGTTTTTT,CASSTDGGRTGELFF
TRBV28,-,TRBJ1-5,once,TGTGCCAGCAGACTCAGGGGGCCCCAGCATTTT,CASRLRGPQHF
TRBV18,TRBD1,TRBJ1-6,-,TGTGCCAGCTCACTCGGCCGGGACAGGGCTAATTCACCCCTCCACTTT,CASSLGRDRANSPLHF
TRBV28,-,TRBJ1-2,once,TGTGCCAGCAGTCAGGGTTGGTATGGCTACACCTTC,CASSQGWYGYTF
TRBV7-9,TRBD1,TRBJ1-4,-,TGTGCCAGCAGCCGGGACAGCAATAATGAAAAACTGTTTTTT,CASSRDSNNEKLFF
TRBV7-3,-,TRBJ2-5,-,TGTGCCAGCAGCCCCGAGGGTATTACCCAGTACTTC,CASSPEGITQYF
TRBV10-3,TRBD1,TRBJ2-7,once,TGTGCCATTAATCCGGTGGGACAGGGGACCCACGAGCAGTACTTC,CAINPVGQGTHEQYF
TRBV7-2,TRBD1,TRBJ2-7,-,TGTGCCAGCAGCTTAGACAGGGGGCTAGAGCAGTACTTC,CASSLDRGLEQYF
TRBV4-3,TRBD2,TRBJ2-5,-,TGCGCCAGCAGCCAGAACCCCGGGAGCCGGACTAGCGGGGTCGAGACCCAGTACTTC,CASSQNPGSRTSGVETQYF
TRBV5-5,-,TRBJ1-2,-,TGTGCCAGCAGCTTAGAGGCCGAGGGCGGGTATGGCTACACCTTC,CASSLEAEGGYGYTF